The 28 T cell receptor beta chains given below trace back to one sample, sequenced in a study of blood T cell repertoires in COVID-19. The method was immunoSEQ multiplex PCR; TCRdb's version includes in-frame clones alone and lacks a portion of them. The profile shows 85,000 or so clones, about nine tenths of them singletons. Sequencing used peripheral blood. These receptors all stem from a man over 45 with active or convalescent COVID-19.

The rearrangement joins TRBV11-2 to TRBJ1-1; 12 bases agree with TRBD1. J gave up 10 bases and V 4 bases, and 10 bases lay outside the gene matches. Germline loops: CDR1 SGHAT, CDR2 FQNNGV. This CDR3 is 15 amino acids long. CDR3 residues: CASSSRDRGQFGAFF. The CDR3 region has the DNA TGTGCCAGCAGCTCCCGGGACAGGGGGCAATTTGGAGCTTTCTTT.

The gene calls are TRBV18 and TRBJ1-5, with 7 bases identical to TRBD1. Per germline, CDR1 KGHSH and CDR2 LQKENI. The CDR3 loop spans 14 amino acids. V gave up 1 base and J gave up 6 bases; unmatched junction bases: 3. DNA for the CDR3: TGTGCCAGCTCACCACAGGGGGCAAGTCAGCCCCAGCATTTT. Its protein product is CASSPQGASQPQHF.

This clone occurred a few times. In DNA form, the CDR3 reads TGTGCCAGCAGCGCTGGACTAGAATTGGGCAATGAGCAGTTCTTC. Translated, it gives CASSAGLELGNEQFF. V usage is TRBV9 and J usage is TRBJ2-1; 7 bases are a match to TRBD2. V gave up 3 bases and J gave up 6 bases; unmatched junction bases: 9. This CDR3 spans 15 amino acids. Germline assignment: CDR1 SGDLS and CDR2 YYNGEE.

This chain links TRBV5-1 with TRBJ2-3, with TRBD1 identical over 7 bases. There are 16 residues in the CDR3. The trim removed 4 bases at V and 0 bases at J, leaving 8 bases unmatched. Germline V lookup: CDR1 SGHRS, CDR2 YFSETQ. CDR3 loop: CASSPPRQGSTDTQYF. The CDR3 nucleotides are TGCGCCAGCAGCCCCCCGAGACAGGGAAGCACAGATACGCAGTATTTT.

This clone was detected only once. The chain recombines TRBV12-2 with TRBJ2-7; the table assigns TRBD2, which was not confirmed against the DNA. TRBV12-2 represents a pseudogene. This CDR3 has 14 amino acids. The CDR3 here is CASRLGDYSYEQYF. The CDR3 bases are TGTGCAAGTCGCTTAGGGGACTACTCCTACGAGCAGTACTTC.

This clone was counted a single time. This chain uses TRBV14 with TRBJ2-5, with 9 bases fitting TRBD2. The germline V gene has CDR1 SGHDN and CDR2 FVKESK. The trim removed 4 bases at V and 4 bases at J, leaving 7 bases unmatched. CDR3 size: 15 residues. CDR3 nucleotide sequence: TGTGCCAGCAGCCCTTCGGGGCGGGGGGGAGAGACCCAGTACTTC. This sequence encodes CASSPSGRGGETQYF.

In DNA form, the CDR3 reads TGTGCCAGCAGCCCCGGACAGGGGGGTTCAACTGAAGCTTTCTTT. Amino acids: CASSPGQGGSTEAFF. The chain couples TRBV3-1 (or the pseudogene TRBV3-2) to TRBJ1-1; 10 bases map to TRBD1. This CDR3 region has 15 residues. The junction had 7 bases not matched to a gene; V was cut back by 4 bases and J by 5 bases. CDR1 is LGHDT and CDR2 is YNNKEL in the germline V gene (reference sequence).

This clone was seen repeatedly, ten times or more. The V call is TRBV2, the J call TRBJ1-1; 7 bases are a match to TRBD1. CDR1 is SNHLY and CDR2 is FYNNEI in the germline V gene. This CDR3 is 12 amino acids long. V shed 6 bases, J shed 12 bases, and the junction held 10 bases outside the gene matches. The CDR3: CASSEDRWDPFF. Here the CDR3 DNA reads TGTGCCAGCAGCGAGGACAGGTGGGATCCTTTCTTT.

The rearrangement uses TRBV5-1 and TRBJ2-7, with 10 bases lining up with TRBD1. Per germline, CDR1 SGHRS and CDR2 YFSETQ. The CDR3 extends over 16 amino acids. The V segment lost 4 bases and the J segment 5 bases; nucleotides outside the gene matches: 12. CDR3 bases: TGCGCCAGCAGCCCGAAAAGGGACAGGGGATCGGACGAGCAGTACTTC. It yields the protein CASSPKRDRGSDEQYF.

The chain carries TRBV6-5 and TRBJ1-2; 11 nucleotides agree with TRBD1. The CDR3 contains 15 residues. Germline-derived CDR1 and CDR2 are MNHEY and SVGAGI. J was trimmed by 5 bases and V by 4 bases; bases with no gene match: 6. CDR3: CASSLEGTGGYGYTF. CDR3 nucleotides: TGTGCCAGCAGTTTAGAAGGGACAGGGGGTTATGGCTACACCTTC.

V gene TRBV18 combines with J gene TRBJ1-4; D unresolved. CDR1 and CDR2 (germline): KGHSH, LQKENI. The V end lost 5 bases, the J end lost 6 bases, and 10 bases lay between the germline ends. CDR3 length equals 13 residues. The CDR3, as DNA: TGTGCCAGCTCAGACGGGTACTATGAAAAACTGTTTTTT. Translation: CASSDGYYEKLFF.

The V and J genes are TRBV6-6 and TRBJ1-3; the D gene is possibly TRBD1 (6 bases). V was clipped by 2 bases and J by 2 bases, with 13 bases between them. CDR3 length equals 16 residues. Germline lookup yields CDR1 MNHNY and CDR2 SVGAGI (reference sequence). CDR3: CASSYPGHVPGNTIYF. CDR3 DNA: TGTGCCAGCAGTTACCCGGGACATGTCCCTGGAAACACCATATATTTT.

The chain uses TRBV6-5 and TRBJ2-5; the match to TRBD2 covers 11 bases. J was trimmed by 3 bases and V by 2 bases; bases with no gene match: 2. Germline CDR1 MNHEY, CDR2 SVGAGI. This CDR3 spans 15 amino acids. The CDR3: CASSYGTSGKETQYF. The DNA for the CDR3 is TGTGCCAGCAGTTACGGGACTAGCGGAAAAGAGACCCAGTACTTC.

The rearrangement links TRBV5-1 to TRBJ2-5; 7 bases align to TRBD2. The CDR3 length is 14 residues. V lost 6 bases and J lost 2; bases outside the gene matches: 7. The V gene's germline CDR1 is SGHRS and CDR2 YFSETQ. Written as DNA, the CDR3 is TGCGCCAGCACCCATACTAGCGCTCAAGAGACCCAGTACTTC. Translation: CASTHTSAQETQYF.

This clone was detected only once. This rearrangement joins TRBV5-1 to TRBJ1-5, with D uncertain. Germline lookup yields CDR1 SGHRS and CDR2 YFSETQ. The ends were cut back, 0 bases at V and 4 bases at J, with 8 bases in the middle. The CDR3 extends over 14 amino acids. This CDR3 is CASSLDGLNQPQHF. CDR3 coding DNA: TGCGCCAGCAGCTTGGACGGGTTGAATCAGCCCCAGCATTTT. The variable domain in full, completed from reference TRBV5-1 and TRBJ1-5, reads KAGVTQTPRYLIKTRGQQVTLSCSPISGHRSVSWYQQTPGQGLQFLFEYFSETQRNKGNFPGRFSGRQFSNSRSEMNVSTLELGDSALYLCASSLDGLNQPQHFGDGTRLSIL.

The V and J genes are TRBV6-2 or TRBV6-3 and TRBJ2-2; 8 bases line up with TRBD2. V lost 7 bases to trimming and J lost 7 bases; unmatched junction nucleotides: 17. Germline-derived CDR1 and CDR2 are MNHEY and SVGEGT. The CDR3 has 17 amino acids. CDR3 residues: CASTPAGAGDKSGELFF. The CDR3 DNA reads TGTGCCAGCACCCCGGCGGGAGCGGGAGATAAGAGCGGGGAGCTGTTTTTT.

The DNA of the CDR3 is TGTGCCAGTAGTATCCGAGGGACAGGGGGTAGTCAGCCCCAGCATTTT. Translation gives CASSIRGTGGSQPQHF. The chain recombines TRBV19 with TRBJ1-5; 11 bases agree with TRBD1. V lost 3 bases, J lost 6 bases, and 7 bases stayed unmatched. Germline V CDR1 and CDR2: LNHDA, SQIVND (reference sequence). CDR3 size: 16 residues.

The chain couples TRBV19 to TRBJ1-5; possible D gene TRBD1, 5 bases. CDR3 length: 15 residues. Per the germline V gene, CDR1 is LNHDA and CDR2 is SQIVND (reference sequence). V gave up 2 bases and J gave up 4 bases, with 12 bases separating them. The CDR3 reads CASSIRQGQNQPQHF. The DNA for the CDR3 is TGTGCCAGTAGTATACGGCAGGGCCAAAATCAGCCCCAGCATTTT.

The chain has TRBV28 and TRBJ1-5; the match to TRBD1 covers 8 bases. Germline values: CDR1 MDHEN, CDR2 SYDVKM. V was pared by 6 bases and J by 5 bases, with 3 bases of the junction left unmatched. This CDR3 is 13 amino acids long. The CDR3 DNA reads TGTGCCAGCAGCCTACAGGGGGATCAGCCCCAGCATTTT. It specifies CASSLQGDQPQHF.

As DNA, the CDR3 is TGCAGCGCCTCACAGGGCTGGAATCAGCCCCAGCATTTT. Protein sequence: CSASQGWNQPQHF. The chain uses TRBV29-1 and TRBJ1-5; TRBD1 might be the D (6 bases). The V end lost 7 bases, the J end lost 4 bases, and 14 bases lay between the germline ends. The CDR3 has 13 amino acids. Germline values: CDR1 SQVTM, CDR2 ANQGSEA.

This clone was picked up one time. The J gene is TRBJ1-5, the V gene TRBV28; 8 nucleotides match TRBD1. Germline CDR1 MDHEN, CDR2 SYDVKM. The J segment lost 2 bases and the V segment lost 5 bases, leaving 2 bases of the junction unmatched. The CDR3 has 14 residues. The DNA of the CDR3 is TGTGCCAGCAGTCAGGGGGCACGCAATCAGCCCCAGCATTTT. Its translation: CASSQGARNQPQHF.

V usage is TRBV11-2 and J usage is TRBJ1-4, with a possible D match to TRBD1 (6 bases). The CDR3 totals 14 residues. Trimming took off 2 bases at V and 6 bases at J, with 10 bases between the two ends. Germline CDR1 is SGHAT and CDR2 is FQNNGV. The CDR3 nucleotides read TGTGCCAGCAGCTTACAGGGGATTGATGAAAAACTGTTTTTT. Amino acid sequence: CASSLQGIDEKLFF. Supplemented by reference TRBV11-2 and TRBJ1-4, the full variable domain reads EAGVAQSPRYKIIEKRQSVAFWCNPISGHATLYWYQQILGQGPKLLIQFQNNGVVDDSQLPKDRFSAERLKGVDSTLKIQPAKLEDSAVYLCASSLQGIDEKLFFGSGTQLSVL.

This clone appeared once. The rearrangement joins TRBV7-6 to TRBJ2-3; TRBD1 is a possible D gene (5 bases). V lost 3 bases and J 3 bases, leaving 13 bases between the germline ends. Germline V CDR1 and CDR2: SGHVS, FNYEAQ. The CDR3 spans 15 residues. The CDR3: CASSFLGAGTDTQYF. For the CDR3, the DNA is TGTGCCAGCAGCTTCCTAGGGGCAGGGACAGATACGCAGTATTTT.

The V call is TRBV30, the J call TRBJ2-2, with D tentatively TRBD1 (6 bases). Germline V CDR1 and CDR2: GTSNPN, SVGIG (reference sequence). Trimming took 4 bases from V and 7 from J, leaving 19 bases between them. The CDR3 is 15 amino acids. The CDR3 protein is CAWTNHPGDNGELFF. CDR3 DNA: TGTGCCTGGACTAATCACCCAGGGGACAACGGGGAGCTGTTTTTT.

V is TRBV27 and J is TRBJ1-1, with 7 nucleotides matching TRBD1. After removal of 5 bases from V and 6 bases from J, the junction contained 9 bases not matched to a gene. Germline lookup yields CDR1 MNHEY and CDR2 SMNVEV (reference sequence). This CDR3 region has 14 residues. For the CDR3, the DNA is TGTGCCAGCAGTCGCCAGGGGGAAGGGGCTGAAGCTTTCTTT. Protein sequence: CASSRQGEGAEAFF.

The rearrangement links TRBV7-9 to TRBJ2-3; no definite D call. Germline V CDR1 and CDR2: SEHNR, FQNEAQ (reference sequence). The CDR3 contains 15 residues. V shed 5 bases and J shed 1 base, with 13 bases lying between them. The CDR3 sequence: CASSQSEMGTDTQYF. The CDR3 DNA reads TGTGCCAGCAGCCAGAGCGAGATGGGCACAGATACGCAGTATTTT.

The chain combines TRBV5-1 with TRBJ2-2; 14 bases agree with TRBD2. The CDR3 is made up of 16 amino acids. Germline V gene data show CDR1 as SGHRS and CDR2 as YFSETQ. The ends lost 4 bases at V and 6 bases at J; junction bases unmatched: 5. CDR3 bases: TGCGCCAGCAGCCTGGGACTAGCGGGAGTGGCCGGGGAGCTGTTTTTT. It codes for CASSLGLAGVAGELFF.

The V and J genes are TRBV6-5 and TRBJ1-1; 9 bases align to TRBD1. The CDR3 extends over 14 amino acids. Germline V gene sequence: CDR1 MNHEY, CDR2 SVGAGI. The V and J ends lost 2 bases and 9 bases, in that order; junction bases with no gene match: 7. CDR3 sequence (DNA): TGTGCCAGCAGTTACCGGGACAGGGACTTGCAAGCTTTCTTT. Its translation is CASSYRDRDLQAFF.